This is a list of T cell receptor beta chains from one sample in a study of human T cells and chemical hapten exposure. TCRdb analysed the RACE reads with MiXCR anew, one entry per CDR3 protein. Among 110,000 to 150,000 distinct CDR3 sequences listed, around 11% were seen once. Sequenced here: whole blood, sampled in connection with sensitization to the hapten diphenylcyclopropenone (DPC). These receptors came from a woman aged 50 to 60 with alopecia areata. Some clones in this sample may be carry-over from other donors' samples. The CDR3 runs from the conserved cysteine through the conserved F or W. The D gene is left open where the match is weak. Only some rows state a clone size, as once, few, many or a class for expanded clones.

>TRBD1|many|TRBV20-1|TRBJ1-2
CSARSPQGALGYTF
TGCAGTGCTAGATCCCCACAGGGGGCGCTAGGCTACACCTTC
>-|few|TRBV4-1|TRBJ2-7
CASSQGRSYEQYF
TGCGCCAGCAGCCAGGGGCGGTCCTACGAGCAGTACTTC
>-|many|TRBV7-9|TRBJ1-2
CASSLEGFGYTF
TGTGCCAGCAGCTTAGAAGGGTTCGGCTACACCTTC
>-|-|TRBV2|TRBJ1-5
CASVGNNQPQHF
TGTGCCAGCGTGGGCAACAATCAGCCCCAGCATTTT
>TRBD1|-|TRBV19|TRBJ2-1
CASSIGTVGTYEQFF
TGTGCCAGTAGTATTGGGACAGTAGGGACATATGAGCAGTTCTTC
>-|few|TRBV29-1|TRBJ1-2
CSVETDNYGYTF
TGCAGCGTTGAAACAGATAACTATGGCTACACCTTC
>-|-|TRBV11-1|TRBJ1-1
CASSPTGTRSGKAFF
TGTGCCAGCAGCCCAACCGGGACCCGGTCGGGCAAAGCTTTCTTT
>-|few|TRBV27|TRBJ1-1
CASSLYRATEAFF
TGTGCCAGCAGTTTATACAGGGCGACTGAAGCTTTCTTT
>-|-|TRBV9|TRBJ2-3
CASSYWDGSTDTQYF
TGTGCCAGCAGCTACTGGGACGGGAGCACAGATACGCAGTATTTT
>-|many|TRBV7-9|TRBJ2-5
CASSLLETQYF
TGTGCCAGCAGCTTGCTAGAGACCCAGTACTTC
>-|-|TRBV19|TRBJ1-1
CASKFDSQNTEAFF
TGTGCCAGTAAGTTCGACTCCCAGAACACTGAAGCTTTCTTT
>TRBD2|-|TRBV12-3/TRBV12-4|TRBJ2-2
CASSSALAANTGELFF
TGTGCCAGCAGTTCAGCACTAGCGGCGAACACCGGGGAGCTGTTTTTT
>-|-|TRBV18|TRBJ1-1
CASSLDQAEAFF
TGTGCCAGCTCATTGGACCAAGCGGAAGCTTTCTTT
>-|-|TRBV20-1|TRBJ2-3
CSARERLGVSTDTQYF
TGCAGTGCTAGAGAGCGGTTGGGGGTTAGCACAGATACGCAGTATTTT
>TRBD2|-|TRBV5-1|TRBJ2-1
CASRGLAAYNEQFF
TGCGCCAGCAGAGGACTAGCGGCCTACAATGAGCAGTTCTTC
>-|many|TRBV29-1|TRBJ2-7
CSVVPPGSIHEQYF
TGCAGCGTTGTTCCACCGGGGAGCATCCACGAGCAGTACTTC
>-|-|TRBV9|TRBJ1-1
CASSETGVGTEAFF
TGTGCCAGCAGCGAGACGGGAGTGGGCACTGAAGCTTTCTTT
>-|many|TRBV11-2|TRBJ2-7
CASSASSYEQYF
TGTGCCAGCAGCGCAAGCTCCTACGAGCAGTACTTC
>-|many|TRBV20-1|TRBJ2-7
CSANNPGRSSYEQYF
TGCAGTGCTAACAACCCGGGACGGTCCTCCTACGAGCAGTACTTC
>TRBD2|many|TRBV11-2|TRBJ2-1
CASSPPGGAIEQFF
TGTGCCAGCAGCCCCCCGGGGGGGGCGATTGAGCAGTTCTTC
>-|many|TRBV5-4|TRBJ2-3
CASNRRGGGPHTQYF
TGTGCCAGTAATCGTAGGGGGGGAGGGCCACATACGCAGTATTTT
>TRBD2|few|TRBV7-2|TRBJ2-7
CASSLTSAVSYEQYF
TGTGCCAGCAGCTTGACTAGCGCGGTCTCCTACGAGCAGTACTTC
>TRBD2|-|TRBV27|TRBJ2-6
CASSSPAGGPSGANVLTF
TGTGCCAGCAGTTCCCCAGCGGGAGGGCCCTCTGGGGCCAACGTCCTGACTTTC
>TRBD2|many|TRBV6-5|TRBJ2-2
CASSRFFSGRAAGELFF
TGTGCCAGCAGTCGATTCTTTAGCGGGAGGGCCGCCGGGGAGCTGTTTTTT
>TRBD2|-|TRBV5-4|TRBJ2-2
CASSRLAGGLNTGELLF
TGTGCCAGCAGCCGACTAGCGGGAGGGCTGAACACCGGGGAGCTGTTGTTT
>-|few|TRBV6-1|TRBJ2-7
CASSDNRPRPPSSYEQYF
TGTGCCAGCAGTGATAACCGTCCCCGACCTCCCAGCTCCTACGAGCAGTACTTC
>TRBD2|-|TRBV28|TRBJ2-3
CASRRTSGSYGTDTQYF
TGTGCCAGCAGGCGGACTAGCGGGAGCTACGGCACAGATACGCAGTATTTT
>-|-|TRBV11-3|TRBJ2-5
CASSRRIQETQYF
TGTGCCAGCAGCCGCCGCATCCAAGAGACCCAGTACTTC
>-|-|TRBV19|TRBJ1-5
CASSVPNRTGNQPQHF
TGTGCCAGTAGCGTTCCTAACAGGACTGGCAATCAGCCCCAGCATTTT